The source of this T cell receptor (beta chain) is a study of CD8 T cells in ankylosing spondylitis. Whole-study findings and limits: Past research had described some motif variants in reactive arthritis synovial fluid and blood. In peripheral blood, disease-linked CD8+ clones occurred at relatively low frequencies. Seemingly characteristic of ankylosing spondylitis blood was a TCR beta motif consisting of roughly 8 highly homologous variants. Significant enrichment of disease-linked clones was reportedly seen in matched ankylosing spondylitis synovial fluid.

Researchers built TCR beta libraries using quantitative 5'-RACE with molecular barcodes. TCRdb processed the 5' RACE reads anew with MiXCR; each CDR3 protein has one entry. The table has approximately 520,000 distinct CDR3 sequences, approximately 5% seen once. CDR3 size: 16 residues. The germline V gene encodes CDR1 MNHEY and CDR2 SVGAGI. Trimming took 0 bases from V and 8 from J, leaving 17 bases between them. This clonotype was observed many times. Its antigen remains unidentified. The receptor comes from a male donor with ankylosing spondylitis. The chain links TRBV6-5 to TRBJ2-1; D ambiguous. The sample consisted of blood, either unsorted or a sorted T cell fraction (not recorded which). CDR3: CASSYSIGEAWDEQFF. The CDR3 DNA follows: TGTGCCAGCAGTTACTCGATAGGAGAGGCCTGGGATGAGCAGTTCTTC.